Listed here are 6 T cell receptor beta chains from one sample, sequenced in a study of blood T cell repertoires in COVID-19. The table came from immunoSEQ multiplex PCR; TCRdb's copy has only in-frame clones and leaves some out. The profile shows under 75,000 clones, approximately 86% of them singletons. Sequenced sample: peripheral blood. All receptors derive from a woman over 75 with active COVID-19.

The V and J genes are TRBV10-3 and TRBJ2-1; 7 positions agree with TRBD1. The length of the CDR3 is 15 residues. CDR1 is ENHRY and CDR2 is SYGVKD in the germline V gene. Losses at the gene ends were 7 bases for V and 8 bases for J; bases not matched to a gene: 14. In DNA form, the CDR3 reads TGTGCCATCACCATGGGGGTGGGTCAGGGGGATGAGCAGTTCTTC. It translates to CAITMGVGQGDEQFF.

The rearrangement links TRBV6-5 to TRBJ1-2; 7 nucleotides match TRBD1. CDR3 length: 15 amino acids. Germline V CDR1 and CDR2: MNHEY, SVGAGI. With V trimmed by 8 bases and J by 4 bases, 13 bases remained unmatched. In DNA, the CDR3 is TGTGCCAGCTCTTTCTTCCGGGACAGCGCCTATGGCTACACCTTC. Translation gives CASSFFRDSAYGYTF.

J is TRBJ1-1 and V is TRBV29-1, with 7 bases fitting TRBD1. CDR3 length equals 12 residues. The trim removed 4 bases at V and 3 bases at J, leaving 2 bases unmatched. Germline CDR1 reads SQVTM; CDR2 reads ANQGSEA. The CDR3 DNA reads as TGCAGCGTTGGACAGGGAGACACTGAAGCTTTCTTT. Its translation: CSVGQGDTEAFF.

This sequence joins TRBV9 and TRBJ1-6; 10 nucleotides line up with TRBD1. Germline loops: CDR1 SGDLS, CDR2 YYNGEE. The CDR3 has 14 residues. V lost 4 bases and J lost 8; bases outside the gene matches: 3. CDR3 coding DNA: TGTGCCAGCAGCTTCGGACAGGGGGATTCACCCCTCCACTTT. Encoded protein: CASSFGQGDSPLHF.

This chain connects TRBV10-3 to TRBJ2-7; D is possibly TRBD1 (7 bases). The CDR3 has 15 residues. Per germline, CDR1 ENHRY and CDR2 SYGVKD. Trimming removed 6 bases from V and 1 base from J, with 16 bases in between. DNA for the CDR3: TGTGCCATCAGGGCAGGGGGGACAGATTCCTACGAGCAGTACTTC. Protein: CAIRAGGTDSYEQYF.

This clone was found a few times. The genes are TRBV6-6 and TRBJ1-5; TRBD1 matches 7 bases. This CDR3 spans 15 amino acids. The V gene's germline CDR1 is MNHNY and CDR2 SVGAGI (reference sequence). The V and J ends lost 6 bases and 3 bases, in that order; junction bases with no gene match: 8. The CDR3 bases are TGTGCCAGCAGCCCAAGGACAGGTTACAATCAGCCCCAGCATTTT. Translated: CASSPRTGYNQPQHF.